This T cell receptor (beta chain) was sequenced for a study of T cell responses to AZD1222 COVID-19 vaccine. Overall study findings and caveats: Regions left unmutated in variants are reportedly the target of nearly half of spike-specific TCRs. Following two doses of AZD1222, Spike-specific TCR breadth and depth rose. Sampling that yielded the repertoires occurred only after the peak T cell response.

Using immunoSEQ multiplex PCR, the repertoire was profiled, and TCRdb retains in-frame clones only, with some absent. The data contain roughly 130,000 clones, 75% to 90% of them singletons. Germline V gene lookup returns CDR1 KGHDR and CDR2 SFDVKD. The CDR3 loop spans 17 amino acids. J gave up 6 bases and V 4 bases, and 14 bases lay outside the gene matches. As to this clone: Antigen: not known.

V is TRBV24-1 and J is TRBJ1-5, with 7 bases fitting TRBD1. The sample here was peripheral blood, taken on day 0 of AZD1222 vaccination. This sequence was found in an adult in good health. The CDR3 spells CATSDLGQRPTCQPQHF. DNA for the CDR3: TGTGCCACCAGTGACTTGGGACAGCGCCCAACTTGTCAGCCCCAGCATTTT.